This T cell receptor (beta chain) was captured by sequencing in a study of blood T cell repertoires in COVID-19. Authors' methods: Reference gene primer amplification gave estimated nucleated cell counts. Data came from immunoSEQ multiplex PCR; TCRdb stores just in-frame clones and leaves some out. V, J and clone size derive from that table, while D and trimming were established from the DNA sequence. The sample lists around 270,000 clones, around 87% occurring once. Trimming at V came to 7 bases and at J to 7 bases, leaving 7 bases not matched to a gene. The CDR3 covers 14 residues. Germline assignment: CDR1 SNHLY and CDR2 FYNNEI.

The TCR was taken from a woman between 45 and 60 years old with acute or convalescent COVID-19. The sequenced sample was peripheral blood. This chain links TRBV2 with TRBJ2-2; TRBD2 aligns across 9 bases. As DNA, the CDR3 is TGTGCCAGCAAGCAGCGGGAGGTGGGCGGGGAGCTGTTTTTT. This codes for CASKQREVGGELFF.